Each of the 21 T cell receptor beta chains below was sequenced from the same sample in a study of T cell responses to AZD1222 COVID-19 vaccine. Using immunoSEQ multiplex PCR, the repertoire was profiled, and TCRdb retains in-frame clones only, with some absent. There are over 45,000 clones in the sample; more than 80% occur only once, and roughly 15% lies in the top ten. Sample: peripheral blood, taken 28 days after the second AZD1222 dose. All receptors derive from an adult who received the AZD1222 COVID-19 vaccine.

The CDR3 loop reads CASSGQGGNTEAFF. The CDR3 DNA reads as TGTGCCAGCAGTGGACAGGGCGGGAACACTGAAGCTTTCTTT. V gene TRBV2 combines with J gene TRBJ1-1, with TRBD1 matching 7 bases. V gave up 4 bases and J gave up 1 base; unmatched junction bases: 3. CDR1 is SNHLY and CDR2 is FYNNEI in the germline V gene. This CDR3 is built from 14 residues.

This clone was counted once. The V call is TRBV30, the J call TRBJ1-5; unclear D gene. This CDR3 has 13 amino acids. Trimming removed 0 bases at V and 7 bases at J, with 10 bases between. The germline CDR1 and CDR2 sequences are GTSNPN and SVGIG (reference sequence). The CDR3 here is CAWSVGTWQPQHF. Here the CDR3 DNA reads TGTGCCTGGAGTGTGGGAACCTGGCAGCCCCAGCATTTT.

The chain is built from TRBV5-1 and TRBJ2-1, with 11 nucleotides matching TRBD2. Germline V CDR1 and CDR2: SGHRS, YFSETQ. This CDR3 has 16 residues. J lost 6 bases, V lost 0 bases, and 5 bases had no gene match. CDR3 coding DNA: TGCGCCAGCAGCTTGGGAGGGACTAGCGGCTCCAATGAGCAGTTCTTC. Translation: CASSLGGTSGSNEQFF.

The chain employs TRBV12-3 or TRBV12-4 and TRBJ1-1, with no clear D. This CDR3 has 11 residues. V lost 3 bases and J 11 bases, leaving 10 bases between the germline ends. The CDR3: CASSFEGRAFF. CDR3 nucleotide sequence: TGTGCCAGCAGTTTCGAGGGAAGGGCTTTCTTT.

This chain joins TRBV7-3 and TRBJ1-2; D is ambiguous. Trimming pared 5 bases from V and 13 bases from J, leaving 23 bases between. The CDR3 runs 14 residues. Per germline, CDR1 SGHTA and CDR2 FQGTGA. CDR3 nucleotide sequence: TGTGCCAGCAGCCCGCACGGTCGTGGGGAAGACTGCACCTTC. Protein: CASSPHGRGEDCTF.

The J gene is TRBJ2-5, the V gene TRBV11-2, with D hard to call. V shed 5 bases and J shed 5 bases, with 9 bases lying between them. CDR1 is SGHAT and CDR2 is FQNNGV in the germline V gene. This CDR3 contains 12 residues. In DNA form, the CDR3 reads TGTGCCAGCAGCGGAGACGTGGAGACCCAGTACTTC. Protein: CASSGDVETQYF. Looking up the rest from reference TRBV11-2 and TRBJ2-5 gives the full variable domain: EAGVAQSPRYKIIEKRQSVAFWCNPISGHATLYWYQQILGQGPKLLIQFQNNGVVDDSQLPKDRFSAERLKGVDSTLKIQPAKLEDSAVYLCASSGDVETQYFGPGTRLLVL.

The chain uses TRBV2 and TRBJ2-7, with D perhaps given as TRBD1 or TRBD2 (5 bases each). V was trimmed by 6 bases and J by 2 bases, leaving 11 bases between them. Germline assignment: CDR1 SNHLY and CDR2 FYNNEI. The CDR3 extends over 13 amino acids. CDR3 in amino acids: CASRGDGTYEQYF. In DNA, the CDR3 is TGTGCCAGCAGGGGGGACGGAACCTACGAGCAGTACTTC.

J is TRBJ1-3 and V is TRBV5-1, with 7 positions matching TRBD1. This CDR3 has 16 amino acids. CDR1 is SGHRS and CDR2 is YFSETQ in the germline V gene. V shed 4 bases, J shed 4 bases, and the junction held 11 bases outside the gene matches. The CDR3 coding sequence is TGCGCCAGCAGCCCAGAGGGGGCCCTACCAGGAAACACCATATATTTT. As protein: CASSPEGALPGNTIYF.

J is TRBJ2-1 and V is TRBV24-1; the D gene is possibly TRBD2 (5 bases). The CDR3 is 15 amino acids. Germline values: CDR1 KGHDR, CDR2 SFDVKD. With 3 bases removed from V and 5 bases from J, the gap between germline ends came to 13 bases. In DNA, the CDR3 is TGTGCCACCAGTGATGCGGCGAAACTAGACAATGAGCAGTTCTTC. It yields the protein CATSDAAKLDNEQFF.

V and J are TRBV5-4 and TRBJ2-3; D is unclear. This CDR3 has 13 amino acids. V gave up 7 bases and J gave up 1 base, with 10 bases separating them. Germline CDR1 SGHNT, CDR2 YYREEE (reference sequence). The CDR3 DNA follows: TGTGCCAGCGCCCCCCAACGCACAGATACGCAGTATTTT. Encoded protein: CASAPQRTDTQYF.

The chain is built from TRBV27 and TRBJ2-7; TRBD1 matches at 12 bases. Per the germline V gene, CDR1 is MNHEY and CDR2 is SMNVEV (reference sequence). The CDR3 has 14 amino acids. The V and J ends lost 5 bases and 6 bases, in that order; junction bases with no gene match: 5. The CDR3: CASSPGQGAREQYF. DNA of the CDR3: TGTGCCAGCAGTCCGGGACAGGGGGCCCGCGAGCAGTACTTC.

This chain uses TRBV13 with TRBJ2-2, with D perhaps assigned TRBD1 or TRBD2 (5 bases each). CDR3 length: 16 residues. Germline V gene data show CDR1 as PRHDT and CDR2 as FYEKMQ (reference sequence). Deletions cut 0 bases from V and 0 bases from J, with 8 bases between. In DNA form, the CDR3 reads TGTGCCAGCAGCTTAGGCTCGGGGCCGAACACCGGGGAGCTGTTTTTT. Amino acids: CASSLGSGPNTGELFF.

This rearrangement joins TRBV7-9 to TRBJ2-1, with 7 bases matching TRBD2. The CDR3 spans 16 residues. J gave up 2 bases and V 5 bases, and 9 bases lay outside the gene matches. Germline loops: CDR1 SEHNR, CDR2 FQNEAQ (reference sequence). The DNA of the CDR3 is TGTGCCAGCAGCCTGGGCGGGAGTCCTCCCTACAATGAGCAGTTCTTC. Protein sequence: CASSLGGSPPYNEQFF.

V gene TRBV18 combines with J gene TRBJ1-5; tentative D call: TRBD1 (5 bases). Trimming took 6 bases from V and 4 from J, leaving 10 bases between them. CDR3 length equals 13 residues. Germline assignment: CDR1 KGHSH and CDR2 LQKENI. The CDR3 DNA follows: TGTGCCAGCTCCCGGGCAGGGAATCAGCCCCAGCATTTT. This encodes CASSRAGNQPQHF.

V is TRBV10-3 and J is TRBJ2-1; D is possibly TRBD1 (6 bases). Trimming removed 8 bases from V and 0 bases from J, with 11 bases in between. The CDR3 spans 14 residues. Germline V lookup: CDR1 ENHRY, CDR2 SYGVKD. In DNA form, the CDR3 reads TGTGCCATCCTTGACAGGAGCTCCTACAATGAGCAGTTCTTC. It encodes CAILDRSSYNEQFF.

The CDR3 here is CASNGGAGGPLSTDTQYF. The CDR3 nucleotides are TGTGCCAGCAACGGAGGAGCGGGAGGGCCCCTAAGCACAGATACGCAGTATTTT. The chain uses TRBV3-1 (or the pseudogene TRBV3-2) and TRBJ2-3; 10 positions agree with TRBD2. This CDR3 comprises 18 residues. Germline CDR1 is LGHDT and CDR2 is YNNKEL (reference sequence). V was clipped by 7 bases and J by 0 bases; unmatched bases: 13.

The chain combines TRBV7-2 with TRBJ1-2, with 8 bases identical to TRBD1. V lost 6 bases to trimming and J lost 2 bases; unmatched junction nucleotides: 5. Germline CDR1 reads SGHTA; CDR2 reads FQGNSA. The length of the CDR3 is 14 residues. The CDR3 spells CASRQGGTNYGYTF. For the CDR3, the DNA is TGTGCCAGCAGACAGGGGGGAACCAACTATGGCTACACCTTC.

The V and J genes are TRBV7-9 and TRBJ2-7; 8 nucleotides agree with TRBD1. The CDR3 consists of 14 residues. Germline lookup yields CDR1 SEHNR and CDR2 FQNEAQ (reference sequence). The trim removed 4 bases at V and 1 base at J, leaving 3 bases unmatched. The chain's CDR3 is CASSSGQASYEQYF. The CDR3 region has the DNA TGTGCCAGCAGCTCGGGACAGGCGTCCTACGAGCAGTACTTC.

The V and J genes are TRBV5-6 and TRBJ2-1; 7 bases match TRBD2. V trimming: 0 bases; J trimming: 5 bases; junction bases outside the gene matches: 17. The CDR3 extends over 19 amino acids. From germline, CDR1 is SGHDT and CDR2 YYEEEE. CDR3 in DNA: TGTGCCAGCAGCTTGGTACTGGCGGGAGTTGAATCGGTCCACAATGAGCAGTTCTTC. This codes for CASSLVLAGVESVHNEQFF.

The V call is TRBV6-2 or TRBV6-3, the J call TRBJ1-2; unclear D gene. There are 13 residues in the CDR3. CDR1 and CDR2 (germline): MNHEY, SVGEGT. V lost 3 bases and J lost 4, with 9 bases in between. DNA for the CDR3: TGTGCCAGCAGTTATACGGGATCCTATGGCTACACCTTC. Its protein is CASSYTGSYGYTF.

The chain employs TRBV7-3 and TRBJ2-6; D not resolved. There are 15 residues in the CDR3. Germline loops: CDR1 SGHTA, CDR2 FQGTGA. The V end lost 4 bases, the J end lost 0 bases, and 7 bases lay between the germline ends. The CDR3, as DNA: TGTGCCAGCAGCTCCATGAACTCTGGGGCCAACGTCCTGACTTTC. This encodes CASSSMNSGANVLTF.